This T cell receptor (beta chain) was recorded in a study of CD8+CD57+ T cells in acquired aplastic anemia (dated by TCRdb to the late 2010s). As for the study more broadly: A mean of around 3.2 ug of DNA, ranging from about 0.17 to 30 ug, was extracted from sorted CD4+ and CD8+ cells. A CD8+CD57+ expansion meant a frequency higher than the mean frequency seen in healthy subjects. Paper-wide results and their limitations: Roughly 29 CD8+ CDR3 sequences were found in both patients and controls but appeared to be highly expressed in patients and within the immunodominant clones of the patients. No significant difference in CD8+ Simpson's diversity was found between patients and healthy controls (P=0.060).

Flow cytometry had shown CD8+CD57+ cell expansion in the patients selected for sequencing. Every patient had severe acquired aplastic anemia, diagnosed using the International Study of Aplastic Anemia and Agranulocytosis and Camitta criteria. Patients had received no therapy at the time of blood sampling. The study deep-sequenced TCR repertoires of sorted CD4+ and CD8+ blood T cells from severe aplastic anemia patients and healthy subjects. In the USA, patient enrollment took place under clinicaltrials.gov protocols 00001620, 01623167, 00001397, 00071045, 00081523 and 00961064. Ficoll-Paque density gradient centrifugation was used to isolate peripheral blood mononuclear cells. Before DNA extraction, CD4+ and CD8+ T cells were sorted with FACS or magnetic beads. This clonotype was observed at least ten times. Its recognized antigen is unknown. Base-call qualities are not available, and no considerably larger clone is one nucleotide away.

Profiling of TCR beta VDJ combinations and CDR3 sequences used genomic DNA as the template. TCR repertoire sequencing was run on an Illumina HiSeq 2000. In the authors' own workflow: TRBV/TRBJ rearrangement plots, CDR3 size and DJ length profiles, and Simpson's diversity index were used to assess repertoires. The most abundant DNA sequence in the deep sequencing data was defined as the immunodominant clone. CDR3 amino acid sequences were checked for sharing across subjects and were also compared against the VDJdb database and published repertoires. TCRdb redid the processing of the public reads, applying fastp at Q25 and MiXCR, and retained in-frame beta chains. Each record represents a unique CDR3 protein, reported with the most common genes and DNA among its rows. TCRdb's processing, not the authors' own work, is the source of the V and J calls. This sample lists under 150,000 distinct CDR3 sequences; about 40% were detected once. Of the sample, roughly 3% falls within the top ten clones.

The sequence came from a human donor with aplastic anemia. What was sequenced was sorted CD4+, CD8+, or CD8+CD57+ T cells (not recorded which) from PBMCs.

At the DNA level, the sequence is TGCAGCGCCCGGGGGGCGACTGAAGCTTTCTTT. Its translation is CSARGATEAFF. The chain is encoded by TRBV29-1 joined to TRBJ1-1; a tentative D call is TRBD1 (6 bases match). Per the germline V gene, SQVTM is the CDR1 and ANQGSEA is the CDR2. From the cysteine through the phenylalanine, the CDR3 covers 11 amino acids. The entry retains the CDR3 DNA only, 33 bases that are in frame from base 1. The junction shows trimming of 7 bases on V and 5 bases on J, plus 11 bases between the germline ends.